The T cell receptor (beta chain) under discussion was sequenced for a study of T-cell memory formation after mild COVID-19 (dated by TCRdb to the early 2020s). A note on the overall study: Most TCR sequence clusters were specific to one of the two donors. T-cell clones expanding and contracting after mild COVID-19 in a couple of donors were tracked by longitudinal TCRalpha and TCRbeta repertoire sequencing. Two young, previously healthy adult volunteers made up the cohort, one male and one female.

Ficoll-Paque density gradient centrifugation was the method used to isolate PBMCs. A word on this clonotype: Its antigen target is currently unknown. No per-base quality is available; no much larger clone lies one base away.

Instrument used: Illumina NovaSeq 6000. cDNA libraries for TCRalpha and TCRbeta were prepared by 5'RACE using constant-segment primers, with sample barcodes and unique molecular identifiers added. RNA was extracted from every sample with Trizol reagent. The libraries were amplified in two PCR steps, and the second step added a second sample barcode and Illumina TruSeq adapters. Sequencing of libraries was performed on an Illumina NovaSeq with 2 x 150 bp paired-end reads. In the paper's pipeline: Demultiplexing of reads and collapsing into UMI-guided consensus sequences were performed with migec v1.2.7. Using mixcr v2.1.11, the UMI consensuses were aligned to TRA and TRB V and J templates and assembled into clonotypes. A clonotype was counted as expanded or contracted only if both edgeR and NoisET called the change significant, with noise models trained on biological replicates. For edgeR calls, a false discovery rate-adjusted p below 0.01 and a log2 fold-change threshold of 1 were applied. As an exploratory analysis of dynamics, max-normalized trajectories of the 1000 most abundant clonotypes were examined with PCA combined with hierarchical clustering. Separately sequenced CD4+ and CD8+ repertoires were used to assign the CD4 or CD8 phenotype of responding clones. TCRdb passed the public sequencing reads through fastp at Q25 and MiXCR, retaining productive beta sequences. Every entry covers one CDR3 protein and lists the most common genes and DNA from its rows. Clone size and V and J calls follow TCRdb, not the original study. Counted in this sample were almost 350,000 distinct CDR3 sequences; 20% to 25% of them appeared once. Approximately 22% of the sample is held by the ten biggest clonotypes.

General study outcomes and caveats: Clones contracting from day 15 to 85 had balanced CD4/CD8 phenotypes, while a second wave expanding from day 15 to 37 was biased towards CD4+. Whether the second-wave clones peaking on day 37 were SARS-CoV-2 specific was not confirmed. The study covered only a couple of mild cases, and larger cohorts including severe cases with pre-infection samples were considered necessary. The detection of some responding clones in pre-infection memory suggests that pre-existing cross-reactive memory T cells joined the SARS-CoV-2 response. Contracting CD4+ clones were located mainly in the CM and EM memory subsets, whereas CD8+ clones were found to be enriched in EMRA.

Measured from the cysteine to the phenylalanine, the CDR3 is 18 residues long. The sequence is cut down to CDR3 DNA, 54 bases in frame from base 1. V loses 2 bases of germline sequence and J loses 0 bases, and the interval between the two ends is 17 bases. Taken from the germline V gene, the CDR1 and CDR2 loops are SGHVS and FNYEAQ. The material sequenced was PBMCs or a T cell subset sorted from them (not recorded which). This clonotype originated in a man aged 18-30 years who had mild COVID-19 (a few samples of this study predate the infection). The sample titles of this study are shuffled in the database, so cell type and time point are left out; the donor was told from shared clones. The chain is encoded by TRBV7-6 joined to TRBJ1-3, with a tentative D gene TRBD1 over 5 matching bases. The CDR3 is CASSLNPGPLISGNTIYF. The DNA is as follows: TGTGCCAGCAGCTTAAACCCGGGACCGTTGATCTCTGGAAACACCATATATTTT. Reference TRBV7-6 and TRBJ1-3 proteins supply the regions before and after the CDR3; the full variable domain is: GAGVSQSPRYKVTKRGQDVALRCDPISGHVSLYWYRQALGQGPEFLTYFNYEAQQDKSGLPNDRFSAERPEGSISTLTIQRTEQRDSAMYRCASSLNPGPLISGNTIYFGEGSWLTVV.